This T cell receptor (beta chain) was captured by sequencing in a study of shared clonotypes between healthy human individuals. On this clone itself: Its antigen is not identified.

Findings and limits, study-wide: The study sampled only blood, and tissue repertoires likely differ. Around 5.3% of naive CD4 clonotypes were shared across a handful of donors.

Several immunoSEQ 96-well plates shared each subset's DNA, each plate a replicate. TCRdb's copy holds only in-frame clones and misses some; the assay was immunoSEQ multiplex PCR. The sample contains about 680,000 clones, about 80% of which appear only once. Germline CDR1 MDHEN, CDR2 SYDVKM. V lost 3 bases, J lost 5 bases, and 13 bases stayed unmatched. The CDR3 totals 17 residues. This chain uses TRBV28 with TRBJ2-5; 9 bases align to TRBD1. The material sequenced was memory CD4+ T cells sorted from blood. The subset was: CD45RA-negative fraction. The sequence was obtained from a woman in her 30s in good health. CDR3: CASSFRGQGRPGETQYF. CDR3 sequence (DNA): TGTGCCAGCAGTTTTCGGGGACAGGGTCGCCCTGGCGAGACCCAGTACTTC. Combining the CDR3 with reference TRBV28 and TRBJ2-5 gives the whole variable domain DVKVTQSSRYLVKRTGEKVFLECVQDMDHENMFWYRQDPGLGLRLIYFSYDVKMKEKGDIPEGYSVSREKKERFSLILESASTNQTSMYLCASSFRGQGRPGETQYFGPGTRLLVL.